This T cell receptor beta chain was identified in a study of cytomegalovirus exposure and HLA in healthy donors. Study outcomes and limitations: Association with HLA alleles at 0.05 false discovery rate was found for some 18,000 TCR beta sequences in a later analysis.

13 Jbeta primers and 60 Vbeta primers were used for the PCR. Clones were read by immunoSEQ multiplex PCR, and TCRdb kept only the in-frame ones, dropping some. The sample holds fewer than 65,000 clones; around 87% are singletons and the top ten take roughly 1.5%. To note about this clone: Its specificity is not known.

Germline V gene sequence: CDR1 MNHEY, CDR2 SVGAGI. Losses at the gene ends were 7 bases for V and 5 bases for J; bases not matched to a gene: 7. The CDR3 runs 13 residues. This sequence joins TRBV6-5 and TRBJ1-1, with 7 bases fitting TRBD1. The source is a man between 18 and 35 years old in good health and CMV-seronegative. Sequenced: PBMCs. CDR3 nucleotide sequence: TGTGCCAGCACCCAGGGGGTGGAGACTGAAGCTTTCTTT. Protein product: CASTQGVETEAFF.